This is a list of T cell receptor beta chains from one sample in a study of human T cells and chemical hapten exposure. TCRdb independently ran MiXCR on the RACE reads; one entry per CDR3 protein. The sample has 75,000 to 100,000 distinct CDR3 sequences, approximately 10% seen once; the top ten hold about 4%. The input for sequencing was whole blood, taken in connection with sensitization to the hapten diphenylcyclopropenone (DPC). These receptors were collected from a woman aged 55-69 years with alopecia areata. Some clones in this sample may be carry-over from other donors' samples. Both conserved end residues are part of each CDR3. Fields, in order: V gene, D gene, clone size, J gene, CDR3 DNA, CDR3 protein. D genes are given only for firm matches. Not every row has a clone size; where given, it reads once, few, many or a size class.

V gene: TRBV29-1; D gene: NA; clone size: NA; J gene: TRBJ2-3; CDR3 DNA: TGCAGCGTTCGCAGGGCGGATACGCAGTATTTT; CDR3 protein: CSVRRADTQYF
V gene: TRBV12-3/TRBV12-4; D gene: NA; clone size: NA; J gene: TRBJ1-4; CDR3 DNA: TGTGCCAGCAGCCCGAGAGAATTCTCTCCTGAAAAACTGTTTTTT; CDR3 protein: CASSPREFSPEKLFF
V gene: TRBV29-1; D gene: TRBD1; clone size: few; J gene: TRBJ2-5; CDR3 DNA: TGCAGCGCGGGACAGATACAAGAGACCCAGTACTTC; CDR3 protein: CSAGQIQETQYF
V gene: TRBV7-6; D gene: NA; clone size: few; J gene: TRBJ1-1; CDR3 DNA: TGTGCCAGCAGCTCGGACACGAACACTGAAGCTTTCTTT; CDR3 protein: CASSSDTNTEAFF
V gene: TRBV12-3/TRBV12-4; D gene: NA; clone size: many; J gene: TRBJ1-5; CDR3 DNA: TGTGCCAGCGCCCACGCCGGCAGGGTCAATCAGCCCCAGCATTTT; CDR3 protein: CASAHAGRVNQPQHF
V gene: TRBV7-2; D gene: NA; clone size: NA; J gene: TRBJ2-3; CDR3 DNA: TGTGCCAGCAGCATAGACGTCAACACAGATACGCAGTATTTT; CDR3 protein: CASSIDVNTDTQYF
V gene: TRBV6-1; D gene: NA; clone size: few; J gene: TRBJ2-7; CDR3 DNA: TGTGCCAGCAGTGAGCACAGGGCCACCTACGAGCAGTACTTC; CDR3 protein: CASSEHRATYEQYF
V gene: TRBV20-1; D gene: TRBD1; clone size: many; J gene: TRBJ2-7; CDR3 DNA: TGCAGTGCAAACGGGGACAGGGTACAGTACTTC; CDR3 protein: CSANGDRVQYF
V gene: TRBV29-1; D gene: NA; clone size: few; J gene: TRBJ1-2; CDR3 DNA: TGCAGCGTTGAAGTGTTATTGGACAGTCAAGATAACTATGGCTACACCTTC; CDR3 protein: CSVEVLLDSQDNYGYTF
V gene: TRBV20-1; D gene: NA; clone size: few; J gene: TRBJ1-2; CDR3 DNA: TGCAGTGCGGGGGCTTTGAGGAATGGCTACACCTTC; CDR3 protein: CSAGALRNGYTF
V gene: TRBV10-3; D gene: TRBD1; clone size: many; J gene: TRBJ2-7; CDR3 DNA: TGTGCCATCAGTGACGGGACAGGGGCCGAGCAGTACTTC; CDR3 protein: CAISDGTGAEQYF
V gene: TRBV2; D gene: NA; clone size: many; J gene: TRBJ1-2; CDR3 DNA: TGTGCCAGCAGCGGTGACAGTATCTATGGCTACACCTTC; CDR3 protein: CASSGDSIYGYTF
V gene: TRBV5-5; D gene: TRBD2; clone size: NA; J gene: TRBJ2-7; CDR3 DNA: TGTGCCAGCAGCTACCAAACCGGGGGGGCCTACGAGCAGTACTTC; CDR3 protein: CASSYQTGGAYEQYF
V gene: TRBV20-1; D gene: NA; clone size: few; J gene: TRBJ1-1; CDR3 DNA: TGCAGTGCTAGAGCGGGTCAAGACAGGCACACTGAAGCTTTCTTT; CDR3 protein: CSARAGQDRHTEAFF
V gene: TRBV18; D gene: TRBD1; clone size: NA; J gene: TRBJ2-1; CDR3 DNA: TGTGCCAGCTCACCACCCGAGCAGGGGGCTGCTGAGCAGTTCTTC; CDR3 protein: CASSPPEQGAAEQFF
V gene: TRBV6-5; D gene: NA; clone size: few; J gene: TRBJ1-1; CDR3 DNA: TGTGCCAGCAGTTACTCGATACCAGGGGCACCAAACACTGAAGCTTTCTTT; CDR3 protein: CASSYSIPGAPNTEAFF
V gene: TRBV7-8; D gene: NA; clone size: many; J gene: TRBJ1-3; CDR3 DNA: TGTGCCAGCAGCTCTCCCCACCTGGCTAGCTCTGGAAACACCATATATTTT; CDR3 protein: CASSSPHLASSGNTIYF
V gene: TRBV9; D gene: TRBD1; clone size: NA; J gene: TRBJ2-7; CDR3 DNA: TGTGCCAGCAGAGGGGACAGTCGGGAGCAGTACTTC; CDR3 protein: CASRGDSREQYF
V gene: TRBV20-1; D gene: NA; clone size: many; J gene: TRBJ1-5; CDR3 DNA: TGCAGTGCTAGGGAAGCAGGGTATCAGCCCCAGCATTTT; CDR3 protein: CSAREAGYQPQHF
V gene: TRBV18; D gene: TRBD1; clone size: NA; J gene: TRBJ1-6; CDR3 DNA: TGTGCCAGCTCACGAGCCGGGACAGGGGAATTCTCACCCCTCCACTTT; CDR3 protein: CASSRAGTGEFSPLHF
V gene: TRBV5-4; D gene: TRBD1; clone size: many; J gene: TRBJ2-2; CDR3 DNA: TGTGCCAGCAGCCCCCGGACAGGGACGAACACCGGGGAGCTGTTTTTT; CDR3 protein: CASSPRTGTNTGELFF
V gene: TRBV7-6; D gene: TRBD1; clone size: NA; J gene: TRBJ1-2; CDR3 DNA: TGTGCCAGCAGCCAGATGACAGGGGGCTCTGGATATGGCTACACCTTC; CDR3 protein: CASSQMTGGSGYGYTF
V gene: TRBV7-9; D gene: NA; clone size: many; J gene: TRBJ2-2; CDR3 DNA: TGTGCCAGTGGTTCGTCCACCGGGGAGCTGTTTTTT; CDR3 protein: CASGSSTGELFF
V gene: TRBV7-2; D gene: NA; clone size: NA; J gene: TRBJ2-3; CDR3 DNA: TGTGCCAGCAGCCGGGACAATACGCAGTATTTT; CDR3 protein: CASSRDNTQYF
V gene: TRBV2; D gene: TRBD1; clone size: many; J gene: TRBJ1-1; CDR3 DNA: TGTGCCAGCAGTCGAGGGACAGGATTTAACACTGAAGCTTTCTTT; CDR3 protein: CASSRGTGFNTEAFF
V gene: TRBV14; D gene: NA; clone size: NA; J gene: TRBJ2-3; CDR3 DNA: TGTGCCAGCAGCCAAGAGTGGGCAGGGCACACAGATACGCAGTATTTT; CDR3 protein: CASSQEWAGHTDTQYF